The next 10 T cell receptor beta chains were all read from a single sample in a study of T cells in Graves' hyperthyroidism and ophthalmopathy. Amplification yielded TCR beta CDR3 regions, with RNA transcripts as the source. Initially, a first-round RT-PCR of the TCR CDR3 employed the HTBI primer set. TCRdb processed the multiplex PCR reads anew with MiXCR; each CDR3 protein has one entry. Among 550,000 to 600,000 distinct CDR3 sequences listed, 16% were seen once. Input material: blood. These TCRs come from a woman aged 18 to 35 with Graves' hyperthyroidism.

This clonotype was seen a few times. This chain connects TRBV7-6 to TRBJ1-4; TRBD1 might be the D (6 bases). The CDR3 loop spans 16 amino acids. The V gene's germline CDR1 is SGHVS and CDR2 FNYEAQ. The V end lost 4 bases, the J end lost 0 bases, and 12 bases lay between the germline ends. The CDR3: CASSSGQRATNEKLFF. As DNA, the CDR3 is TGTGCCAGCAGCTCCGGACAGCGAGCAACTAATGAAAAACTGTTTTTT. Using reference TRBV7-6 and TRBJ1-4 for the parts outside the CDR3, the full variable domain is GAGVSQSPRYKVTKRGQDVALRCDPISGHVSLYWYRQALGQGPEFLTYFNYEAQQDKSGLPNDRFSAERPEGSISTLTIQRTEQRDSAMYRCASSSGQRATNEKLFFGSGTQLSVL.

This clonotype has a count of ten or more. V and J are TRBV25-1 and TRBJ1-2; D may be TRBD1 (5 bases). Germline CDR1 is MGHDK and CDR2 is SYGVNS. The V and J ends lost 4 bases and 2 bases respectively, with 11 bases between them. The CDR3 is 14 residues long. The CDR3 sequence is CASSAGGVNYGYTF. CDR3 sequence (DNA): TGTGCCAGCAGTGCCGGGGGAGTGAACTATGGCTACACCTTC.

In its sample, this clonotype was seen many times. The chain joins TRBV20-1 to TRBJ2-7, with a weak D call TRBD2 (6 bases). Looked up from germline, CDR1 is DFQATT and CDR2 is SNEGSKA (reference sequence). The CDR3 spans 13 residues. Trimming removed 4 bases at V and 0 bases at J, with 10 bases between. CDR3 in amino acids: CSATWDFSYEQYF. The CDR3 DNA reads as TGCAGTGCTACATGGGACTTCTCCTACGAGCAGTACTTC.

The chain is built from TRBV7-9 and TRBJ2-3, with 13 bases lining up with TRBD2. The V gene's germline CDR1 is SEHNR and CDR2 FQNEAQ (reference sequence). CDR3 size: 17 residues. With V trimmed by 5 bases and J by 3 bases, 8 bases remained unmatched. This CDR3 reads CASSPLVGLAGTDTQYF. The CDR3 nucleotides are TGTGCCAGCAGCCCCCTTGTGGGACTAGCGGGGACAGATACGCAGTATTTT. Full variable domain (rest looked up from reference TRBV7-9 and TRBJ2-3): DTGVSQNPRHKITKRGQNVTFRCDPISEHNRLYWYRQTLGQGPEFLTYFQNEAQLEKSRLLSDRFSAERPKGSFSTLEIQRTEQGDSAMYLCASSPLVGLAGTDTQYFGPGTRLTVL.

This clonotype was observed many times. The gene calls are TRBV6-4 and TRBJ2-3; a possible D gene is TRBD2 (6 bases). Germline values: CDR1 MRHNA, CDR2 SNTAGT. The germline V and J ends were trimmed by 4 bases and 0 bases, with 8 bases remaining between them. The length of the CDR3 is 14 residues. The DNA of the CDR3 is TGTGCCAGCAGTGCCGGGACTAGCACAGATACGCAGTATTTT. Protein: CASSAGTSTDTQYF.

The CDR3 loop reads CASSYSLGSGYGYTF. CDR3 sequence (DNA): TGTGCCAGCAGTTACTCTCTCGGGTCGGGCTATGGCTACACCTTC. The chain combines TRBV6-5 with TRBJ1-2; D remains ambiguous. The length of the CDR3 is 15 residues. The V end was cut by 0 bases, the J end by 4 bases, with 12 bases between. Germline CDR1 MNHEY, CDR2 SVGAGI.

The V gene is TRBV5-1, the J gene TRBJ2-7; weak D call: TRBD1 (5 bases). V dropped 6 bases and J dropped 2 bases, with 15 bases sitting between them. The germline V gene has CDR1 SGHRS and CDR2 YFSETQ. The CDR3 is 14 residues long. The CDR3 here is CASNPVGPTYEQYF. In DNA form, the CDR3 reads TGCGCCAGCAACCCGGTGGGGCCGACCTACGAGCAGTACTTC.

The J gene is TRBJ2-2, the V gene TRBV20-1; 9 bases map to TRBD2. Germline V gene sequence: CDR1 DFQATT, CDR2 SNEGSKA (reference sequence). CDR3 length equals 15 residues. The trim removed 3 bases at V and 0 bases at J, leaving 2 bases unmatched. The CDR3 sequence is CSASRLAANTGELFF. CDR3 sequence (DNA): TGCAGTGCTAGCAGACTAGCGGCGAACACCGGGGAGCTGTTTTTT.

This clonotype has at least ten counts. The chain carries TRBV6-4 and TRBJ1-4; perhaps TRBD1 as D (5 bases). Trimming removed 2 bases from V and 7 bases from J, with 11 bases in between. The CDR3 covers 14 residues. Germline V gene lookup returns CDR1 MRHNA and CDR2 SNTAGT. CDR3 DNA sequence: TGTGCCAGCAGTGACCCCAGGGAGGGTGAAAAACTGTTTTTT. Its protein product is CASSDPREGEKLFF.

The J gene is TRBJ2-7, the V gene TRBV29-1, with no clear D. CDR3 length: 13 residues. Trimming stripped 1 base from V and 4 bases from J, with 11 bases between. Germline CDR1 SQVTM, CDR2 ANQGSEA. DNA for the CDR3: TGCAGCGTTGAAGGGCATACGGGTTACGAGCAGTACTTC. Amino acids: CSVEGHTGYEQYF.